This is a list of T cell receptor beta chains from one sample in a study of blood T cell repertoires in COVID-19. The assay was immunoSEQ multiplex PCR, and TCRdb's table has in-frame clones only and misses some. The sample holds some 120,000 clones; around nine tenths are singletons and the top ten take more than 1.5%. What was sequenced was peripheral blood. The receptors originated from a human donor in a cohort sampled during active COVID-19. Both conserved end residues are part of each CDR3. The size of a clone is reported for some rows only, either as once, few or many, or as a class for expanded clones.

V	J	size	CDR3
TRBV4-1	TRBJ2-3	NA	CASSLEWGVRTDTQYF
TRBV11-3	TRBJ2-3	NA	CASSLGGTATDTQYF
TRBV3-1/TRBV3-2	TRBJ1-1	once	CASSPRQGTEAFF
TRBV11-2	TRBJ2-5	NA	CASSLGGDNQETQYF
TRBV5-1	TRBJ2-5	NA	CASSLGQIQETQYF
TRBV10-3	TRBJ1-3	NA	CAISDSSGNTIYF
TRBV10-2	TRBJ1-2	NA	CASSEGVLSYGYTF
TRBV7-9	TRBJ2-5	NA	CASSPQGLAGQETQYF
TRBV12-3/TRBV12-4	TRBJ1-1	NA	CASKTTVNTEAFF
TRBV3-1/TRBV3-2	TRBJ2-7	NA	CASRGLHHEQYF
TRBV10-2	TRBJ2-3	NA	CASSDPDTDTQYF
TRBV7-2	TRBJ1-2	NA	CASSSSWGQGVDGYTF
TRBV19	TRBJ1-5	once	CASTPGQGGQPQHF
TRBV5-4	TRBJ2-3	NA	CASSDKRGLTDTQYF
TRBV4-1	TRBJ2-7	NA	CASSRSGGSTYEQYF
TRBV10-3	TRBJ2-5	few	CAISELNQETQYF
TRBV11-2	TRBJ2-7	once	CASSLVGGGAFYEQYF
TRBV5-5	TRBJ2-4	NA	CASSFPGGAKNIQYF
TRBV5-4	TRBJ2-7	NA	CASSQGGLAGSEQYF
TRBV5-1	TRBJ1-5	NA	CASSLEGATDQPQHF
TRBV28	TRBJ1-2	NA	CASRPQGLYNYGYTF
TRBV18	TRBJ2-1	NA	CASSYASSYNEQFF
TRBV6-6	TRBJ2-5	NA	CASRTGTGWGETQYF
TRBV5-1	TRBJ2-1	once	CASSRGQGLNEQFF
TRBV6-1	TRBJ2-7	NA	CASSDLGGEDYEQYF
TRBV5-1	TRBJ2-1	once	CASSTSGSVPAFEEQFF
TRBV27	TRBJ1-2	NA	CASSLVRGIGGYTF
TRBV30	TRBJ1-6	NA	CAWRDRQGLSYNSPLHF
TRBV27	TRBJ2-1	NA	CASSLVVAGGNEQFF
TRBV19	TRBJ1-2	NA	CASSRTGTVYGYTF
TRBV19	TRBJ1-1	NA	CASSKVRVDTEAFF
TRBV6-5	TRBJ1-2	NA	CASSYPGTGAGYTF
TRBV19	TRBJ1-5	NA	CASSPPGQGNQPQHF
TRBV6-1	TRBJ1-1	NA	CASSDRFMNTEAFF
TRBV19	TRBJ2-2	once	CASSISRTTNTGELFF
TRBV4-1	TRBJ2-7	NA	CASSRTRTGAYEQYF
TRBV28	TRBJ2-4	NA	CASSLRGLWDIQYF
TRBV11-2	TRBJ2-7	NA	CASSLVGAPYEQYF
TRBV19	TRBJ1-2	NA	CASSSRQGERYGYTF
TRBV3-1/TRBV3-2	TRBJ1-1	NA	CASSLTLSGNTEAFF
TRBV2	TRBJ1-2	once	CASSENPGFYGYTF
TRBV7-9	TRBJ2-7	NA	CASSLESTSGKQYF
TRBV25-1	TRBJ2-7	NA	CASSGRRYEQYF
TRBV27	TRBJ1-6	NA	CASSLSSGVDSPLHF
TRBV7-7	TRBJ2-3	NA	CASSPGGGGTIPSTDTQYF
TRBV18	TRBJ2-7	once	CASSLRQGHPLEQYF
TRBV12-3/TRBV12-4	TRBJ1-3	NA	CASSLSSLDTIYF
TRBV6-5	TRBJ1-4	once	CASSWGQGEKLFF
TRBV6-5	TRBJ2-3	once	CASSYSGVSTDTQYF
TRBV18	TRBJ2-1	NA	CASSETSGYNEQFF
TRBV7-9	TRBJ1-2	NA	CASSSLPGLQGEGYTF
TRBV5-5	TRBJ2-2	once	CASSLRPSGRGDTGELFF
TRBV5-1	TRBJ1-1	NA	CASSWGDSRVNTEAFF
TRBV7-6	TRBJ2-7	NA	CASSLGQGAKFYEQYF